The clone carrying this T cell receptor (beta chain) was recorded many times. Its specificity is unknown. These data originate in a study of blood T cells in healthy people across ages. Study-wide findings and caveats: Roughly linearly, TCR beta diversity per million T cells fell as age increased.

With a J-beta primer mix and a sample-barcoded 5' primer, a second PCR ran roughly 6 to 11 cycles. TCRdb processed the 5' RACE reads anew with MiXCR; each CDR3 protein has one entry. In the table there are about 1,500,000 distinct CDR3 sequences, 28% of which are singletons. This CDR3 contains 12 residues. From germline, CDR1 is MNHEY and CDR2 SVGEGT. V was clipped by 7 bases and J by 5 bases, with 11 bases between them. This sequence was found in a woman in her thirties in good health. The chain recombines TRBV6-2 or TRBV6-3 with TRBJ2-5; no definite D call. The sample taken for sequencing was blood. The CDR3 bases are TGTGCCAGCACCTACCCCGTGGAGACCCAGTACTTC. This encodes CASTYPVETQYF.